One sample yielded the 27 T cell receptor beta chains listed below, sequenced in a study of cytomegalovirus exposure and HLA in healthy donors. PCR employed 60 Vbeta and 13 Jbeta primers. Some clones are missing from TCRdb's copy, which holds only in-frame ones; the method was immunoSEQ multiplex PCR. The sample contains approximately 140,000 clones, around 77% of which appear only once. The sequenced sample consisted of PBMCs. The receptors come from a woman aged 60-75 years in good health and CMV-seronegative.

This clone was counted only a few times. V and J are TRBV10-3 and TRBJ1-4, with 7 nucleotides matching TRBD1. This CDR3 region has 14 residues. V was clipped by 6 bases and J by 2 bases; unmatched bases: 3. The germline CDR1 and CDR2 sequences are ENHRY and SYGVKD. CDR3 bases: TGTGCCATCAGGCAGGGGGGCACTAATGAAAAACTGTTTTTT. This gives the protein CAIRQGGTNEKLFF.

The chain joins TRBV5-4 to TRBJ2-1; 11 bases are shared with TRBD2. J was trimmed by 0 bases and V by 4 bases; bases with no gene match: 9. The V gene's germline CDR1 is SGHNT and CDR2 YYREEE (reference sequence). CDR3 length: 18 amino acids. CDR3 coding DNA: TGTGCCAGCAGCCTAGGACTAGCGGGCCCCAGCTCCTACAATGAGCAGTTCTTC. Amino acid sequence: CASSLGLAGPSSYNEQFF.

The chain employs TRBV12-5 and TRBJ2-7; D gene uncertain. Trimming stripped 8 bases from V and 3 bases from J, with 14 bases between. The length of the CDR3 is 13 residues. Germline CDR1 reads LGHNT; CDR2 reads FRNRAP. The CDR3 spells CASFIGFHYEQYF. The CDR3 coding sequence is TGTGCTAGTTTTATCGGGTTTCACTACGAGCAGTACTTC.

This clone was detected only a few times. CDR3 sequence (DNA): TGTGCCAGCAGCTCTCCGGGACAGGGGGCGGTAAAACTGTTTTTT. Its protein product is CASSSPGQGAVKLFF. This rearrangement joins TRBV7-9 to TRBJ1-4, with TRBD1 matching 12 bases. The CDR3 spans 15 residues. CDR1 and CDR2 (germline): SEHNR, FQNEAQ (reference sequence). J was trimmed by 10 bases and V by 4 bases; bases with no gene match: 7.

J is TRBJ1-2 and V is TRBV19; 7 nucleotides match TRBD1. The V and J ends lost 7 bases and 4 bases, in that order; junction bases with no gene match: 9. The CDR3 spans 14 residues. Per the germline V gene, CDR1 is LNHDA and CDR2 is SQIVND (reference sequence). The CDR3 here is CASKKGQAAYGYTF. CDR3 coding DNA: TGTGCCAGTAAGAAAGGACAGGCAGCCTATGGCTACACCTTC.

V and J are TRBV5-1 and TRBJ1-2; TRBD1 aligns across 8 bases. V was pared by 3 bases and J by 7 bases, with 5 bases of the junction left unmatched. Germline V gene lookup returns CDR1 SGHRS and CDR2 YFSETQ. This CDR3 contains 13 residues. This CDR3 is CASSYRQGTGYTF. The DNA for the CDR3 is TGCGCCAGCAGCTATAGACAGGGGACTGGCTACACCTTC.

This rearrangement joins TRBV18 to TRBJ1-5; a possible D gene is TRBD1 (6 bases). The CDR3 contains 17 residues. V lost 1 base, J lost 1 base, and 14 bases lay in between. CDR1 and CDR2 from the germline V gene are KGHSH and LQKENI. DNA of the CDR3: TGTGCCAGCTCACCACGGATGGGGGGGGCAAGCAATCAGCCCCAGCATTTT. Translating gives CASSPRMGGASNQPQHF. The full variable domain, with the rest looked up from reference TRBV18 and TRBJ1-5, is NAGVMQNPRHLVRRRGQEARLRCSPMKGHSHVYWYRQLPEEGLKFMVYLQKENIIDESGMPKERFSAEFPKEGPSILRIQQVVRGDSAAYFCASSPRMGGASNQPQHFGDGTRLSIL.

This rearrangement joins TRBV29-1 to TRBJ2-7; D perhaps matches TRBD2 (5 bases). From germline, CDR1 is SQVTM and CDR2 ANQGSEA. The CDR3 runs to 11 residues. V lost 2 bases, J lost 13 bases, and 15 bases lay in between. The chain's CDR3 is CSVESGTRIYF. Written as DNA, the CDR3 is TGCAGCGTTGAAAGCGGCACAAGAATTTACTTC.

The chain carries TRBV5-1 and TRBJ2-3, with 9 positions matching TRBD2. In germline, CDR1 is SGHRS, CDR2 YFSETQ. The CDR3 consists of 17 residues. Unmatched junction bases numbered 8, after V lost 2 bases and J lost 1 base. The CDR3 region is CASSLFLSSGGTDTQYF. Written as DNA, the CDR3 is TGCGCCAGCAGCTTATTCCTTTCTAGCGGGGGCACAGATACGCAGTATTTT.

The rearrangement links TRBV27 to TRBJ2-3; D possibly corresponds to TRBD2 (6 bases). In germline, CDR1 is MNHEY, CDR2 SMNVEV (reference sequence). Trimming left V 0 bases short and J 1 base short, with 23 bases between. CDR3 length: 20 amino acids. The CDR3 protein is CASSLSVLGGKSEGTDTQYF. The CDR3, as DNA: TGTGCCAGCAGTTTATCGGTGCTTGGCGGGAAGTCGGAAGGCACAGATACGCAGTATTTT.

The chain uses TRBV30 and TRBJ2-5; the match to TRBD2 covers 10 bases. The CDR3 is 12 residues long. With V trimmed by 4 bases and J by 5 bases, 1 base remained unmatched. Germline values: CDR1 GTSNPN, CDR2 SVGIG (reference sequence). For the CDR3, the DNA is TGTGCCTGGACTAGCGGGAGTGAGACCCAGTACTTC. Amino acids: CAWTSGSETQYF. The variable domain in full, completed from reference TRBV30 and TRBJ2-5, reads SQTIHQWPATLVQPVGSPLSLECTVEGTSNPNLYWYRQAAGRGLQLLFYSVGIGQISSEVPQNLSASRPQDRQFILSSKKLLLSDSGFYLCAWTSGSETQYFGPGTRLLVL.

The chain is built from TRBV13 and TRBJ2-7; 7 bases align to TRBD2. V lost 1 base, J lost 0 bases, and 6 bases stayed unmatched. Germline V gene lookup returns CDR1 PRHDT and CDR2 FYEKMQ (reference sequence). The length of the CDR3 is 16 residues. The CDR3 here is CASSLAGSGPSYEQYF. Written as DNA, the CDR3 is TGTGCCAGCAGCTTAGCTGGTAGCGGGCCCTCCTACGAGCAGTACTTC.

The J gene is TRBJ2-7, the V gene TRBV6-6, with TRBD1 as a possible D gene (5 bases). The CDR3 runs 14 residues. V lost 5 bases and J lost 3, with 14 bases in between. Germline V gene lookup returns CDR1 MNHNY and CDR2 SVGAGI (reference sequence). This CDR3 reads CASSIGHPGYEQYF. The CDR3 DNA sequence: TGTGCCAGCAGTATAGGACACCCGGGCTACGAGCAGTACTTC.

The V and J genes are TRBV19 and TRBJ2-2; D ambiguous. The V end was cut by 3 bases, the J end by 3 bases, with 8 bases between. The CDR3 is made up of 14 amino acids. The V gene's germline CDR1 is LNHDA and CDR2 SQIVND (reference sequence). DNA for the CDR3: TGTGCCAGTAGTATTAGCAGAGACACCGGGGAGCTGTTTTTT. Protein: CASSISRDTGELFF.

The chain links TRBV25-1 to TRBJ1-3; D may be TRBD1 (5 bases). Germline V lookup: CDR1 MGHDK, CDR2 SYGVNS. CDR3 length: 16 amino acids. Trimming stripped 0 bases from V and 4 bases from J, with 13 bases between. CDR3 sequence (DNA): TGTGCCAGCAGTGAATACAGGGTCAGCAGGGGAAACACCATATATTTT. Translated, it gives CASSEYRVSRGNTIYF. The full variable domain, rest sourced from reference TRBV25-1 and TRBJ1-3, is EADIYQTPRYLVIGTGKKITLECSQTMGHDKMYWYQQDPGMELHLIHYSYGVNSTEKGDLSSESTVSRIRTEHFPLTLESARPSHTSQYLCASSEYRVSRGNTIYFGEGSWLTVV.

This sequence joins TRBV4-1 and TRBJ2-3; the D is unclear. Trimming took 5 bases from V and 8 from J, leaving 14 bases between them. Germline V gene lookup returns CDR1 MGHRA and CDR2 YSYEKL. CDR3 length: 13 amino acids. CDR3 sequence (DNA): TGCGCCAGCAGCGAGCCTAGGCAAGGTACGCAGTATTTT. Protein product: CASSEPRQGTQYF.

The chain links TRBV6-5 to TRBJ2-7; 9 nucleotides agree with TRBD2. Germline V gene lookup returns CDR1 MNHEY and CDR2 SVGAGI. The trim removed 2 bases at V and 3 bases at J, leaving 5 bases unmatched. This CDR3 comprises 15 residues. DNA for the CDR3: TGTGCCAGCAGTTACACGCGAGCGGGGGGCTACGAGCAGTACTTC. Translating it yields CASSYTRAGGYEQYF.

This clone has more than one count but fewer than ten. The CDR3 DNA reads as TGTGCCAGCAGTCCCGGACAGGGGATATGGGGCTACACCTTC. Its protein product is CASSPGQGIWGYTF. This chain links TRBV27 with TRBJ1-2; 9 bases map to TRBD1. This CDR3 spans 14 amino acids. In germline, CDR1 is MNHEY, CDR2 SMNVEV (reference sequence). Unmatched junction bases numbered 9, after V lost 5 bases and J lost 8 bases.

The V gene is TRBV7-8, the J gene TRBJ2-7; 7 bases map to TRBD1. Per germline, CDR1 SGHVS and CDR2 FQNEAQ. CDR3 size: 13 residues. The J segment lost 5 bases and the V segment lost 8 bases, leaving 9 bases of the junction unmatched. The CDR3 DNA reads TGTGCCAGCGGGAGACAGGGCTGGAACGAGCAGTACTTC. Its translation is CASGRQGWNEQYF.

J is TRBJ1-5 and V is TRBV28, with a possible D match to TRBD1 (6 bases). Germline CDR1 and CDR2: MDHEN and SYDVKM. The CDR3 spans 18 residues. V lost 2 bases and J lost 3, with 20 bases in between. The CDR3 protein is CASSLPGGAGYDNQPQHF. Written as DNA, the CDR3 is TGTGCCAGCAGTTTACCGGGGGGGGCAGGGTATGACAATCAGCCCCAGCATTTT.

The chain employs TRBV14 and TRBJ2-6; D might be TRBD1 (6 bases). CDR1 is SGHDN and CDR2 is FVKESK in the germline V gene. The V gene lost 2 bases and the J gene lost 1 base, with 6 bases spanning the gap. CDR3 length equals 15 residues. The CDR3 reads CASSQTGSGANVLTF. For the CDR3, the DNA is TGTGCCAGCAGCCAAACAGGGTCTGGGGCCAACGTCCTGACTTTC.

The chain couples TRBV19 to TRBJ1-5; TRBD1 matches 10 bases. Unmatched junction bases numbered 6, after V lost 6 bases and J lost 4 bases. Looked up from germline, CDR1 is LNHDA and CDR2 is SQIVND (reference sequence). The CDR3 covers 15 residues. CDR3 residues: CASSPDRGQNQPQHF. The CDR3 nucleotides read TGTGCCAGTAGCCCCGACAGGGGGCAAAATCAGCCCCAGCATTTT. Based on the CDR3 plus reference TRBV19 and TRBJ1-5, the full variable domain is DGGITQSPKYLFRKEGQNVTLSCEQNLNHDAMYWYRQDPGQGLRLIYYSQIVNDFQKGDIAEGYSVSREKKESFPLTVTSAQKNPTAFYLCASSPDRGQNQPQHFGDGTRLSIL.

The CDR3 loop reads CASTHEPQETQYF. The CDR3 nucleotides read TGTGCCAGCACCCACGAGCCCCAAGAGACCCAGTACTTC. J is TRBJ2-5 and V is TRBV11-2, with D unresolved. CDR1 is SGHAT and CDR2 is FQNNGV in the germline V gene. V was clipped by 7 bases and J by 1 base, with 10 bases between them. The length of the CDR3 is 13 residues.

This rearrangement joins TRBV5-4 to TRBJ2-5, with a tentative D call TRBD2 (5 bases). TRBJ2-7 matches the DNA end more closely, so the J call is doubtful. The length of the CDR3 is 13 residues. Germline CDR1 and CDR2: SGHNT and YYREEE (reference sequence). The DNA of the CDR3 is TGTGCCAGCAGCGACGGGGTTCCCTACGAGCAGTACTTC. It codes for CASSDGVPYEQYF.

The CDR3 DNA sequence: TGTGCCAGCCGGGTCCAACAGGGGGCGACCGGCTACACCTTC. As protein: CASRVQQGATGYTF. The chain joins TRBV28 to TRBJ1-2, with TRBD1 identical over 9 bases. Germline V lookup: CDR1 MDHEN, CDR2 SYDVKM. V lost 8 bases and J lost 8; bases outside the gene matches: 12. This CDR3 comprises 14 residues.

The chain joins TRBV5-6 to TRBJ2-5, with TRBD2 matching over 12 bases. Trimming at V came to 4 bases and at J to 3 bases, leaving 4 bases not matched to a gene. Germline values: CDR1 SGHDT, CDR2 YYEEEE. The CDR3 is 15 amino acids. The chain's CDR3 is CASSPSGGVKETQYF. In DNA, the CDR3 is TGTGCCAGCAGCCCTAGCGGGGGGGTGAAAGAGACCCAGTACTTC.

This clone has just a few counts. The chain employs TRBV18 and TRBJ1-1; 9 nucleotides agree with TRBD1. The CDR3 spans 15 residues. Losses at the gene ends were 3 bases for V and 1 base for J; bases not matched to a gene: 3. Germline CDR1 reads KGHSH; CDR2 reads LQKENI. CDR3 protein: CASSPRGQGNTEAFF. CDR3 DNA sequence: TGTGCCAGCTCACCTCGGGGACAGGGGAACACTGAAGCTTTCTTT. Variable domain in full (rest from reference TRBV18 and TRBJ1-1): NAGVMQNPRHLVRRRGQEARLRCSPMKGHSHVYWYRQLPEEGLKFMVYLQKENIIDESGMPKERFSAEFPKEGPSILRIQQVVRGDSAAYFCASSPRGQGNTEAFFGQGTRLTVV.